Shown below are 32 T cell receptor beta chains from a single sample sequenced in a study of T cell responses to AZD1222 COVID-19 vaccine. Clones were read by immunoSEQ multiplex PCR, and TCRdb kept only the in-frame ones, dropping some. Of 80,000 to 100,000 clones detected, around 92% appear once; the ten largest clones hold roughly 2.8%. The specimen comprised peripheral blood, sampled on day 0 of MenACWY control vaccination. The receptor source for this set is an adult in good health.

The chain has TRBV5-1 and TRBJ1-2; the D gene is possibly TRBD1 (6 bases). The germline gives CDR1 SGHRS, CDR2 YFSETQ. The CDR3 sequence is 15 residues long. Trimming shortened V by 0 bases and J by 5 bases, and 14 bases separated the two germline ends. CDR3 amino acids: CASSLAGQGTYGYTF. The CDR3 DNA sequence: TGCGCCAGCAGCTTGGCCGGGCAGGGGACATATGGCTACACCTTC.

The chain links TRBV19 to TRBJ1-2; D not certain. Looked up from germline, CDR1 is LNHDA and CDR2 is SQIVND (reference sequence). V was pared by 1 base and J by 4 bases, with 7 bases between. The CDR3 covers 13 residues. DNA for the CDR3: TGTGCCAGTAGTATAGGCCCTCGCTATGGCTACACCTTC. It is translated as CASSIGPRYGYTF.

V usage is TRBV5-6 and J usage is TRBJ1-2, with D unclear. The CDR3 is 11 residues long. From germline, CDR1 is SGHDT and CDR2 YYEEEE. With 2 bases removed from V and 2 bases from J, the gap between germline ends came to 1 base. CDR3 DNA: TGTGCCAGCAGCTTAAACTATGGCTACACCTTC. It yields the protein CASSLNYGYTF.

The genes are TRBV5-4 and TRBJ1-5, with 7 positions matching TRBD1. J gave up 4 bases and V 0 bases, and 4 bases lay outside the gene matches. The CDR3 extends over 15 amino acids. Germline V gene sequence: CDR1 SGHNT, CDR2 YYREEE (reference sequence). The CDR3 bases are TGTGCCAGCAGCTTGGGGACAGGAGGGAATCAGCCCCAGCATTTT. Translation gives CASSLGTGGNQPQHF.

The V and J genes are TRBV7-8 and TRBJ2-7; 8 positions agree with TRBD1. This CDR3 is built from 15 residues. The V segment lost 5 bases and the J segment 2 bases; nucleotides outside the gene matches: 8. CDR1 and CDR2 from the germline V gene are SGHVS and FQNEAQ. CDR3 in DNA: TGTGCCAGCAGCCGAGGGGGGACAGGAGCCTACGAGCAGTACTTC. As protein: CASSRGGTGAYEQYF.

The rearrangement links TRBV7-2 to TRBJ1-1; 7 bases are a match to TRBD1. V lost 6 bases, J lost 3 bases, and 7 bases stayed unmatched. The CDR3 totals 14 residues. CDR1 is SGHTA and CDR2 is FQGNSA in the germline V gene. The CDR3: CASRKQGWDTEAFF. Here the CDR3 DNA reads TGTGCCAGCAGGAAACAGGGGTGGGACACTGAAGCTTTCTTT.

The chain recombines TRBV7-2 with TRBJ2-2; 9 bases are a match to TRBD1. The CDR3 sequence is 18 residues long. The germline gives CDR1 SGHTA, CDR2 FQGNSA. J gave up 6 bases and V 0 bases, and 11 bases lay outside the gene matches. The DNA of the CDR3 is TGTGCCAGCAGCTTAGCAGGGACAGGGACCTCAGCGGCCGGGGAGCTGTTTTTT. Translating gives CASSLAGTGTSAAGELFF.

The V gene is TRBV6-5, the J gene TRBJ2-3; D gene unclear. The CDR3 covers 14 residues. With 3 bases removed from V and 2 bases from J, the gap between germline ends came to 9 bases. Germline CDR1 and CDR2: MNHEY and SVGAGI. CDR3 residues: CASSYSTATDTQYF. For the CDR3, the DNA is TGTGCCAGCAGTTATTCAACAGCCACAGATACGCAGTATTTT.

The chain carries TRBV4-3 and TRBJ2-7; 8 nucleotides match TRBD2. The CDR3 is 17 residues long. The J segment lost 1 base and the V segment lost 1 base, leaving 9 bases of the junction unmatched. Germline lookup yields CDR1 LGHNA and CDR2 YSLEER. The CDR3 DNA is TGCGCCAGCAGCCAAGGGGTAGCGGGGAAACTATCCTACGAGCAGTACTTC. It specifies CASSQGVAGKLSYEQYF.

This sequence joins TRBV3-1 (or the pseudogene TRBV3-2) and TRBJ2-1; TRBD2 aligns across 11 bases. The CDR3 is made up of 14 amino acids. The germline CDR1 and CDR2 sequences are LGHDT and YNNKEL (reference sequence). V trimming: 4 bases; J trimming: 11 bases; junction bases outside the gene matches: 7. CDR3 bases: TGTGCCAGCAGCCCCACTAGCGGGGGCCCTCAGCAGTTCTTC. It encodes CASSPTSGGPQQFF.

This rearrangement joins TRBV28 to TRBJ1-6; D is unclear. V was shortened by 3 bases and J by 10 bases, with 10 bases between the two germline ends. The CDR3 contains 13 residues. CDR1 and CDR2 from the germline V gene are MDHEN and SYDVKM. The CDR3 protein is CASSFLADSPLHF. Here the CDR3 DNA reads TGTGCCAGCAGTTTCCTAGCGGACTCACCCCTCCACTTT. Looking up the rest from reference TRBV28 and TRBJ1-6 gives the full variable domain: DVKVTQSSRYLVKRTGEKVFLECVQDMDHENMFWYRQDPGLGLRLIYFSYDVKMKEKGDIPEGYSVSREKKERFSLILESASTNQTSMYLCASSFLADSPLHFGNGTRLTVT.

CDR3 loop: CASSLPPFKPGELFF. CDR3 DNA sequence: TGTGCCAGCAGCTTACCACCATTTAAACCCGGGGAGCTGTTTTTT. The chain is built from TRBV11-3 and TRBJ2-2; D is uncertain. There are 15 residues in the CDR3. Germline CDR1 reads SGHNT; CDR2 reads YENEEA. Trimming removed 2 bases from V and 6 bases from J, with 13 bases in between. Based on the CDR3 plus reference TRBV11-3 and TRBJ2-2, the full variable domain is EAGVVQSPRYKIIEKKQPVAFWCNPISGHNTLYWYLQNLGQGPELLIRYENEEAVDDSQLPKDRFSAERLKGVDSTLKIQPAELGDSAVYLCASSLPPFKPGELFFGEGSRLTVL.

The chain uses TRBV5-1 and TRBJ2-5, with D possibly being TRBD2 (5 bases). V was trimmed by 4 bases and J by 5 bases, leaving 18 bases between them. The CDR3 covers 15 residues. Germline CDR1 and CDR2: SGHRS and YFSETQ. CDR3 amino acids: CASSPAVGTSETQYF. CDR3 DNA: TGCGCCAGCAGCCCAGCGGTGGGCACCTCGGAGACCCAGTACTTC.

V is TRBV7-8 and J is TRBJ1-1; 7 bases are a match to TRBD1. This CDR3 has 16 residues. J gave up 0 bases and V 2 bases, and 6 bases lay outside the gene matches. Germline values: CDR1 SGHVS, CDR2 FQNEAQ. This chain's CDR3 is CASSLRDSLLNTEAFF. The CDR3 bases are TGTGCCAGCAGCTTAAGGGACAGCCTTCTGAACACTGAAGCTTTCTTT.

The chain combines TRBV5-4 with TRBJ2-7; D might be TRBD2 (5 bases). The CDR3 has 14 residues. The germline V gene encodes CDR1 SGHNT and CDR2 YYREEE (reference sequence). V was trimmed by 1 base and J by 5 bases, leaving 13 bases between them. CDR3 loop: CASSLPGSGHEQYF. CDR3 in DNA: TGTGCCAGCAGCTTGCCTGGGAGTGGGCACGAGCAGTACTTC.

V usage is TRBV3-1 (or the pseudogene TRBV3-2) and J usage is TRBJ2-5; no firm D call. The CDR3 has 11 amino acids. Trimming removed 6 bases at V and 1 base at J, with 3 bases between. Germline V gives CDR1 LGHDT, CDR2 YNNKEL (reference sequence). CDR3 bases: TGTGCCAGCAGGATCCAAGAGACCCAGTACTTC. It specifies CASRIQETQYF.

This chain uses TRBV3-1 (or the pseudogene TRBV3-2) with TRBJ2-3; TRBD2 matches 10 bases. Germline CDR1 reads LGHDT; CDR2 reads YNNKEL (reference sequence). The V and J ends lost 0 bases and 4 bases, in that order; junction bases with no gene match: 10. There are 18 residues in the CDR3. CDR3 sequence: CASSQELKRGGVSDTQYF. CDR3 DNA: TGTGCCAGCAGCCAAGAGCTGAAGCGGGGGGGCGTGTCAGATACGCAGTATTTT.

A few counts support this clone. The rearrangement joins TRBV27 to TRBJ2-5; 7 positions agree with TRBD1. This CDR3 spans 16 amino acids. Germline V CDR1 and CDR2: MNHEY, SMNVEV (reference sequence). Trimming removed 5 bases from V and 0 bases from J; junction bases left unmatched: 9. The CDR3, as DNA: TGTGCCAGCAGTCTAAATACAGGGGTATACCAAGAGACCCAGTACTTC. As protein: CASSLNTGVYQETQYF.

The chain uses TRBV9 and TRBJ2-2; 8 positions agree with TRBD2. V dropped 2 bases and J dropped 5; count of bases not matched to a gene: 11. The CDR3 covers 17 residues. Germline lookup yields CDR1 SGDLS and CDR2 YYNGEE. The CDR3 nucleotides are TGTGCCAGCAGCGTCGCGGGCGGGGGGTTGAGGACCGGGGAGCTGTTTTTT. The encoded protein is CASSVAGGGLRTGELFF.

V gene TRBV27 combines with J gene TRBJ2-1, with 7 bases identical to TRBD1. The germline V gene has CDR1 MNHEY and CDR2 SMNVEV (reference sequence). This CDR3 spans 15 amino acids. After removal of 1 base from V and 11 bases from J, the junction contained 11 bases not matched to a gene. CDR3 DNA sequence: TGTGCCAGCAGTTTATTTCGGTCAGGGGGACAACAGCAGTTCTTC. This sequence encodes CASSLFRSGGQQQFF.

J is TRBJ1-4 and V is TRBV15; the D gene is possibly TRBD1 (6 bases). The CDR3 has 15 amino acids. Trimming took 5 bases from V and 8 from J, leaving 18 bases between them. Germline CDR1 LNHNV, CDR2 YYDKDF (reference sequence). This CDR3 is CATSDWDTLGEKLFF. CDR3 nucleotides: TGTGCCACCAGCGACTGGGACACCCTGGGGGAAAAACTGTTTTTT.

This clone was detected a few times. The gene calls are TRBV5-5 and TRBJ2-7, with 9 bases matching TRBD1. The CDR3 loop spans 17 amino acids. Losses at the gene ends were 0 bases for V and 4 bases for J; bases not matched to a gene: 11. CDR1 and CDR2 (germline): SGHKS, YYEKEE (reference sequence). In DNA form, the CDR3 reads TGTGCCAGCAGCTTGGCCGTGGGACAGGGCGGTGTTTACGAGCAGTACTTC. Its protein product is CASSLAVGQGGVYEQYF. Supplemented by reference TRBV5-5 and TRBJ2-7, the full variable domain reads DAGVTQSPTHLIKTRGQQVTLRCSPISGHKSVSWYQQVLGQGPQFIFQYYEKEERGRGNFPDRFSARQFPNYSSELNVNALLLGDSALYLCASSLAVGQGGVYEQYFGPGTRLTVT.

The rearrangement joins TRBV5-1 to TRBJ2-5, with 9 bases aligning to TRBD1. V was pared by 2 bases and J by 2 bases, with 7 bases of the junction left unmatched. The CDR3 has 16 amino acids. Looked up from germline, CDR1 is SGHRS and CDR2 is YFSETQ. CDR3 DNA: TGCGCCAGCAGCTTTGGCGGGACAGGGAGTCAAGAGACCCAGTACTTC. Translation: CASSFGGTGSQETQYF.

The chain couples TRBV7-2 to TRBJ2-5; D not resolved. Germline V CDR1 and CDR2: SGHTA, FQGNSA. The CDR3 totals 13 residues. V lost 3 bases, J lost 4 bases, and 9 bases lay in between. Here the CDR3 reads CASSFLARETQYF. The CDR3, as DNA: TGTGCCAGCAGCTTTTTAGCTCGAGAGACCCAGTACTTC.

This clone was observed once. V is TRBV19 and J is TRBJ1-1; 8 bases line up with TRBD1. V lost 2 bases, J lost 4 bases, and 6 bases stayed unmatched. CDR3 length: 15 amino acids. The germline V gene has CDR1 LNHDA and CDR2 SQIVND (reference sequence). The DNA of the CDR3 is TGTGCCAGTAGTATATGGTTACAGGGGGGCACTGAAGCTTTCTTT. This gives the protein CASSIWLQGGTEAFF. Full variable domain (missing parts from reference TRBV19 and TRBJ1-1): DGGITQSPKYLFRKEGQNVTLSCEQNLNHDAMYWYRQDPGQGLRLIYYSQIVNDFQKGDIAEGYSVSREKKESFPLTVTSAQKNPTAFYLCASSIWLQGGTEAFFGQGTRLTVV.

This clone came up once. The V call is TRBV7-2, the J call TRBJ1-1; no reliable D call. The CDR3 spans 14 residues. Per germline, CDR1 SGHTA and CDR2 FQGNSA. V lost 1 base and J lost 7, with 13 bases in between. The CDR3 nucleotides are TGTGCCAGCAGCTTAGTCGAGGGCACCCTTGAAGCTTTCTTT. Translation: CASSLVEGTLEAFF.

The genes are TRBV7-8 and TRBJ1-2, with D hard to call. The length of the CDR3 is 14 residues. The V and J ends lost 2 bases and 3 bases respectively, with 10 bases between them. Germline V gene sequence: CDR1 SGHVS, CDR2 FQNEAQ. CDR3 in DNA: TGTGCCAGCAGCTTACAGTCGGCTGACTATGGCTACACCTTC. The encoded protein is CASSLQSADYGYTF.

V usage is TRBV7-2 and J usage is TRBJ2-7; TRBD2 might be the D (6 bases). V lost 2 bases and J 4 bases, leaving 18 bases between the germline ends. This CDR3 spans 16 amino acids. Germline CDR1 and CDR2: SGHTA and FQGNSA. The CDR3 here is CASSLRIPPGEYEQYF. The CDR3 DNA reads TGTGCCAGCAGCTTAAGAATCCCACCGGGGGAATACGAGCAGTACTTC. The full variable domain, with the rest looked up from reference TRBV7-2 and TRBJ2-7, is GAGVSQSPSNKVTEKGKDVELRCDPISGHTALYWYRQSLGQGLEFLIYFQGNSAPDKSGLPSDRFSAERTGGSVSTLTIQRTQQEDSAVYLCASSLRIPPGEYEQYFGPGTRLTVT.

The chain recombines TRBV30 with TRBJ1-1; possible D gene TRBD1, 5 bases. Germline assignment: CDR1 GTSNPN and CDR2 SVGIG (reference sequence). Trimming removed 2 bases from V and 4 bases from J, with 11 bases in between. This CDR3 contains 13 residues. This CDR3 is CAWSRQWSTEAFF. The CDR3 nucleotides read TGTGCCTGGAGTCGACAGTGGAGCACTGAAGCTTTCTTT.

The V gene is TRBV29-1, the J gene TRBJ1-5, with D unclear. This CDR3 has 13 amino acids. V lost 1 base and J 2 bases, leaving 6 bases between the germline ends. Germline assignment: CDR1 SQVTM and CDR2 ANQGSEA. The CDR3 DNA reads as TGCAGCGTTGAAGGGACGGGCAATCAGCCCCAGCATTTT. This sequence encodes CSVEGTGNQPQHF.

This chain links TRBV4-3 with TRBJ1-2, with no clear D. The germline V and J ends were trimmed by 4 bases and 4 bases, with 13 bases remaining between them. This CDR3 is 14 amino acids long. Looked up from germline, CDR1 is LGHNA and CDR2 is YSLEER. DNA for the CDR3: TGCGCCAGCAGCCCCATGATTATGGGCTATGGCTACACCTTC. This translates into CASSPMIMGYGYTF.

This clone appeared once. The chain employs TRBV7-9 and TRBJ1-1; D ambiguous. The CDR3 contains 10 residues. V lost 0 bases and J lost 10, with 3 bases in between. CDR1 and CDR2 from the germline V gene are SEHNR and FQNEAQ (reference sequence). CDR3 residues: CASSLAGAFF. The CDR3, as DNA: TGTGCCAGCAGCTTAGCTGGAGCTTTCTTT. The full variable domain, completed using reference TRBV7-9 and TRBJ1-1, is DTGVSQNPRHKITKRGQNVTFRCDPISEHNRLYWYRQTLGQGPEFLTYFQNEAQLEKSRLLSDRFSAERPKGSFSTLEIQRTEQGDSAMYLCASSLAGAFFGQGTRLTVV.